The 19 T cell receptor beta chains listed next were all sequenced from one sample in a study of type 1 regulatory T cells (dated by TCRdb to the early 2020s). Sequencing used an Illumina MiSeq. Using fastp trimming at Q25 and MiXCR clonotype assembly, TCRdb reanalyzed the public sequencing data and kept in-frame beta chains. For every CDR3 protein sequence, its rows merge into one entry that carries the most common genes and DNA. The sample table shows tens of thousands of distinct CDR3 sequences, and under 25% are seen once. Clones ranked in the top ten supply under 8.5% of the sample. The paper's findings and limits, for the study overall: Compared with non-Tr1 cells, Tr1 cells had a narrower TCR repertoire, and the study took this difference to reflect clonal expansion driven by alloantigen.

Antigens of these TCRs are unknown. The specimen was cultured type 1 regulatory T (Tr1) cells, either the whole culture or a sorted fraction (not recorded which). The cell subset or site label for this specimen denotes: type 1 regulatory T cells sorted from the T-allo10 product. These receptors all come from a human donor in good health.

This clonotype was recorded many times. The J gene is TRBJ2-1, the V gene TRBV15, with 10 nucleotides matching TRBD2. Germline assignment: CDR1 LNHNV and CDR2 YYDKDF (reference sequence). With V trimmed by 0 bases and J by 6 bases, 5 bases remained unmatched. CDR3 length: 16 residues. This CDR3 is CATSRERTSGLNEQFF. DNA for the CDR3: TGTGCCACCAGCAGAGAAAGGACTAGCGGACTCAATGAGCAGTTCTTC.

The V and J genes are TRBV13 and TRBJ2-1; tentatively, D is TRBD2 (6 bases). The V end lost 2 bases, the J end lost 10 bases, and 21 bases lay between the germline ends. The CDR3 contains 16 residues. Germline-derived CDR1 and CDR2 are PRHDT and FYEKMQ (reference sequence). CDR3 sequence (DNA): TGTGCCAGCAGCTTACAGGCGGGATGGGGAACAGAGGAGCAGTTCTTC. It specifies CASSLQAGWGTEEQFF.

In this sample, this clonotype turned up a few times. The chain couples TRBV2 to TRBJ2-1; D uncertain. The CDR3 consists of 13 residues. In germline, CDR1 is SNHLY, CDR2 FYNNEI. With 6 bases removed from V and 5 bases from J, the gap between germline ends came to 11 bases. DNA for the CDR3: TGTGCCAGCAGATACGACCTGAACAATGAGCAGTTCTTC. Amino acids: CASRYDLNNEQFF.

This clonotype has just a few counts. The gene calls are TRBV20-1 and TRBJ2-1; 9 bases map to TRBD2. Germline values: CDR1 DFQATT, CDR2 SNEGSKA (reference sequence). V shed 5 bases and J 8 bases; nucleotides not matched to a gene: 7. The CDR3 extends over 13 amino acids. CDR3 nucleotide sequence: TGCAGTGCTTCCACCACTAGCGGGTATGAGCAGTTCTTC. Residues: CSASTTSGYEQFF.

This clonotype has a handful of counts. The chain recombines TRBV7-9 with TRBJ2-3; no firm D call. The CDR3 has 12 amino acids. Germline-derived CDR1 and CDR2 are SEHNR and FQNEAQ (reference sequence). The V end lost 3 bases, the J end lost 7 bases, and 8 bases lay between the germline ends. This chain's CDR3 is CASSFDLNTQYF. The CDR3 nucleotides read TGTGCCAGCAGCTTCGACTTAAATACGCAGTATTTT.

This clonotype was counted at least ten times. The rearrangement links TRBV5-1 to TRBJ2-7; D possibly matches TRBD1 or TRBD2 (5 bases each). The CDR3 consists of 16 residues. In germline, CDR1 is SGHRS, CDR2 YFSETQ. V lost 3 bases and J lost 6, with 22 bases in between. Here the CDR3 DNA reads TGCGCCAGCAGCTCTGGGTCCGGGACCCCCCTTGGCGAGCAGTACTTC. Protein product: CASSSGSGTPLGEQYF. Complete variable domain (other parts from reference TRBV5-1 and TRBJ2-7): KAGVTQTPRYLIKTRGQQVTLSCSPISGHRSVSWYQQTPGQGLQFLFEYFSETQRNKGNFPGRFSGRQFSNSRSEMNVSTLELGDSALYLCASSSGSGTPLGEQYFGPGTRLTVT.

This clonotype was seen more than once but under ten times. The V call is TRBV7-2, the J call TRBJ1-3; D not certain. Germline lookup yields CDR1 SGHTA and CDR2 FQGNSA. V was trimmed by 1 base and J by 0 bases, leaving 7 bases between them. The CDR3 is 15 amino acids. The CDR3 is CASSLGFYSGNTIYF. The CDR3 bases are TGTGCCAGCAGCTTAGGGTTTTACTCTGGAAACACCATATATTTT.

This clonotype has at least ten counts. The gene calls are TRBV5-1 and TRBJ2-3, with 9 bases lining up with TRBD2. CDR1 SGHRS and CDR2 YFSETQ come from the germline V gene. The V segment lost 0 bases and the J segment 1 base; nucleotides outside the gene matches: 6. This CDR3 has 17 residues. CDR3 nucleotide sequence: TGCGCCAGCAGCTTGGTGTCAGCTAGCGGGGGCACAGATACGCAGTATTTT. Protein: CASSLVSASGGTDTQYF.

The CDR3 sequence: CASSLAKVGISGANVLTF. CDR3 nucleotides: TGCGCCAGCAGCTTGGCCAAGGTCGGGATTTCTGGGGCCAACGTCCTGACTTTC. J is TRBJ2-6 and V is TRBV5-1, with D maybe TRBD2 (5 bases). V gave up 0 bases and J gave up 1 base, with 14 bases separating them. Germline CDR1 and CDR2: SGHRS and YFSETQ. This CDR3 is built from 18 residues.

The V call is TRBV2, the J call TRBJ2-3; tentatively, D is TRBD1 (6 bases). Trimming cost V 1 base and J 1 base, with 6 bases left between them. The germline V gene has CDR1 SNHLY and CDR2 FYNNEI. There are 14 residues in the CDR3. The CDR3 DNA sequence: TGTGCCAGCAGTGAAGACAGGGGCACAGATACGCAGTATTTT. Translating it yields CASSEDRGTDTQYF.

In its sample, this clonotype was seen a few times. The chain combines TRBV12-3 or TRBV12-4 with TRBJ2-5, with D perhaps TRBD2 (5 bases). The CDR3 has 13 amino acids. V was clipped by 6 bases and J by 3 bases, with 11 bases between them. In nucleotides, the CDR3 is TGTGCCAGCAGACGTACTAGAGAAGAGACCCAGTACTTC. Translated, it gives CASRRTREETQYF.

This clonotype was seen more than once but under ten times. CDR3 in amino acids: CVTGSPTNEKLFF. The CDR3 coding sequence is TGCGTAACGGGGTCGCCAACTAATGAAAAACTGTTTTTT. This chain links TRBV29-1 with TRBJ1-4; D is unclear. The CDR3 is 13 amino acids. CDR1 and CDR2 (germline): SQVTM, ANQGSEA.

This clonotype was seen repeatedly, ten times or more. Written as DNA, the CDR3 is TGTGCCAGCAGCCGTCTGGGAGGGGACACTGAAGCTTTCTTT. Amino acid sequence: CASSRLGGDTEAFF. The J gene is TRBJ1-1, the V gene TRBV6-5; a possible D gene is TRBD1 (5 bases). The germline V gene encodes CDR1 MNHEY and CDR2 SVGAGI. This CDR3 region has 14 residues. The V and J ends lost 6 bases and 3 bases respectively, with 14 bases between them.

This clonotype has just a few counts. This chain connects TRBV5-5 to TRBJ2-3; 7 nucleotides line up with TRBD2. V lost 2 bases, J lost 6 bases, and 9 bases stayed unmatched. Germline CDR1 SGHKS, CDR2 YYEKEE (reference sequence). The CDR3 spans 15 residues. In nucleotides, the CDR3 is TGTGCCAGCAGCTTAGGAGGGCTGGGAGGGGATACGCAGTATTTT. Its translation: CASSLGGLGGDTQYF.

This clonotype was picked up a small number of times. V gene TRBV20-1 combines with J gene TRBJ1-3, with unresolved D. This CDR3 is 12 amino acids long. V was pared by 6 bases and J by 2 bases, with 8 bases between. Germline CDR1 DFQATT, CDR2 SNEGSKA (reference sequence). The DNA of the CDR3 is TGCAGTGCCGAGACCACTGGAAACACCATATATTTT. Protein sequence: CSAETTGNTIYF.

This clonotype was seen more than once but under ten times. The chain employs TRBV5-1 and TRBJ1-1; no firm D call. The CDR3 covers 14 residues. Trimming removed 0 bases at V and 0 bases at J, with 6 bases between. CDR1 and CDR2 from the germline V gene are SGHRS and YFSETQ. The DNA for the CDR3 is TGCGCCAGCAGCTTGGGGACCCTGAACACTGAAGCTTTCTTT. Translated, it gives CASSLGTLNTEAFF.

This chain connects TRBV30 to TRBJ2-1, with 11 bases aligning to TRBD2. Germline trimming cut 3 bases from V and 4 bases from J; bases unmatched to any gene: 8. From germline, CDR1 is GTSNPN and CDR2 SVGIG (reference sequence). The CDR3 sequence is 16 residues long. The CDR3 spells CAWRGLGTSGYNEQFF. The CDR3 DNA follows: TGTGCCTGGAGGGGACTAGGGACTAGCGGTTACAATGAGCAGTTCTTC. Looking up the rest from reference TRBV30 and TRBJ2-1 gives the full variable domain: SQTIHQWPATLVQPVGSPLSLECTVEGTSNPNLYWYRQAAGRGLQLLFYSVGIGQISSEVPQNLSASRPQDRQFILSSKKLLLSDSGFYLCAWRGLGTSGYNEQFFGPGTRLTVL.

The chain links TRBV29-1 to TRBJ2-7; 8 nucleotides match TRBD1. CDR3 length: 13 amino acids. V dropped 8 bases and J dropped 5; count of bases not matched to a gene: 11. Per germline, CDR1 SQVTM and CDR2 ANQGSEA. CDR3 coding DNA: TGCAGCATCCGGACAGGGATGGGACACGAGCAGTACTTC. It translates to CSIRTGMGHEQYF.

The V and J genes are TRBV7-9 and TRBJ1-1; D may be TRBD1 (6 bases). Germline CDR1 and CDR2: SEHNR and FQNEAQ (reference sequence). The CDR3 has 13 amino acids. Between the trimmed V and J ends, which lost 4 bases and 6 bases, there was a span of 12 bases. This CDR3 is CASSYSRTAEAFF. The CDR3 region has the DNA TGTGCCAGCAGCTATTCTAGGACAGCTGAAGCTTTCTTT.